Included here is one T cell receptor beta chain sequence, with context. At one boundary the junction diverges from the germline segment, which might be a read error. Up to 2 weeks before entering the study, exposed participants had met a COVID-19 case. The record originates from a study of blood T cell repertoires in COVID-19. Overall study context: Acute-phase and convalescent COVID-19 samples originated in the United States, Italy and Spain. Sources were T cells, B-cell-depleted T cells, or PBMCs; the material itself was cDNA or gDNA.

Generated by immunoSEQ multiplex PCR, the TCRdb table keeps only in-frame clones and is missing some. This table holds approximately 300,000 clones, roughly 90% found once. Germline CDR1 reads SNHLY; CDR2 reads FYNNEI. This CDR3 spans 12 amino acids. The sequence derives from a woman aged 25-40 years who had been exposed to COVID-19. The V and J genes are TRBV2 and TRBJ2-3, with TRBD2 as a possible D gene (6 bases). The sample taken for sequencing was PBMCs or T cells enriched from blood (not recorded which). This CDR3 reads CASTSGPRRGDF. In DNA, the CDR3 is TGTGCCAGCACTTCGGGGCCCCGGCGGGGAGATTTT.